The present T cell receptor beta chain was sequenced within a study of human T cells and chemical hapten exposure. About the study: The patient population, which was mostly female, had alopecia areata, totalis or universalis.

The time point: patch test 1, 2 weeks after DPC sensitization. The treatment here: therapeutic diphenylcyclopropenone sensitization with weekly scalp DPC. Unfractionated whole blood was the source from which total RNA was extracted. Study-level findings and limits: Compared with pre-sensitization or healthy control sets, expanded TCRs clustered more. PT1 expanded TCR counts and patch test score correlated positively.

CDR3 size: 15 residues. V dropped 1 base and J dropped 6 bases, with 13 bases sitting between them. Germline-derived CDR1 and CDR2 are SGHVS and FQNEAQ. This clonotype was counted a few times. The antigen remains unidentified. TCRdb passed the RACE reads through MiXCR, listing each CDR3 protein once. The table shows around 100,000 distinct CDR3 sequences, with roughly 9.6% occurring only once. The chain couples TRBV7-8 to TRBJ2-1, with D possibly being TRBD2 (6 bases). The receptor comes from a woman in her forties with alopecia areata. Some clones in this sample may be carry-over from other donors' samples. The material was whole blood, obtained in connection with sensitization to the hapten diphenylcyclopropenone (DPC). This CDR3 is CASSLGLGHPNEQFF. Here the CDR3 DNA reads TGTGCCAGCAGCTTAGGACTAGGCCACCCCAATGAGCAGTTCTTC.